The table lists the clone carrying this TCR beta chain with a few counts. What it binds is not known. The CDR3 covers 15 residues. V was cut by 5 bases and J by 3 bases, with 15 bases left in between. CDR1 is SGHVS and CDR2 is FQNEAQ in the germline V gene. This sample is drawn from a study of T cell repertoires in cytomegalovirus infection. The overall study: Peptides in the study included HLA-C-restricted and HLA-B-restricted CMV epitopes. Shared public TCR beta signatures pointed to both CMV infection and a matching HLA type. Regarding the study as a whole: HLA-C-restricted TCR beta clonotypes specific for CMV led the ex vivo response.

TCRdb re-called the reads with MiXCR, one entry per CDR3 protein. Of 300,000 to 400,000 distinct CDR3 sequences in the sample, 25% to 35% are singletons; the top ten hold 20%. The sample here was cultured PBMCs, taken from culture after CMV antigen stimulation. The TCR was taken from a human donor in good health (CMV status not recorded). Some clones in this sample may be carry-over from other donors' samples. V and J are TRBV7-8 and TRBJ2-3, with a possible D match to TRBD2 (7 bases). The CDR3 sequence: CASSPAGAITDTQYF. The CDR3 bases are TGTGCCAGCAGCCCCGCGGGGGCCATTACAGATACGCAGTATTTT.